This is a list of T cell receptor gamma chains from one sample in a study of gamma-delta T cells after stem cell transplantation. TCRdb reanalyzed the RT-PCR reads using CATT. Of approximately 3,500 gamma-chain clones listed, 4% to 6% are singletons. The material sequenced was gamma-delta T cells. The receptors derive from a human donor. It is not recorded whose cells these are; they may come from a transplant donor. Each CDR3 is given with its conserved first and last residue. Clone size is shown for a subset of rows, as once, few, many or a class of expanded clone.

V gene	J gene	clone size	CDR3 DNA	CDR3 protein
TRGV9	TRGJP	few	TGTGCCTTGTGGGAGGTGCGTGCGGGAGAGTTGGGCAAAAAAATCAAGGTATTT	CALWEVRAGELGKKIKVF
TRGV4	TRGJ1/TRGJ2	medium-sized	TGTGCCACCTGGGATGGGCCGTCGGATTATAAGAAACTCTTT	CATWDGPSDYKKLF
TRGV2	TRGJP2	medium-sized	TGTGCCACCTGGGACGGGGGAAGTAGTGATTGGATCAAGACGTTT	CATWDGGSSDWIKTF
TRGV9	TRGJP	medium-sized	TGTGCCTTGTGGGAGGTGGAGTTGGGCAAAAAAATCAAGGTATTT	CALWEVELGKKIKVF
TRGV8	TRGJ1/TRGJ2	.	TGTGCCACCTGGGTGCCCTGGGGCTATAAGAAACTCTTT	CATWVPWGYKKLF
TRGV9	TRGJP	few	TGTGCCTTGTGGGAGGTGAACCAGCCCGGGTTGGGCAAAAAAATCAAGGTATTT	CALWEVNQPGLGKKIKVF
TRGV9	TRGJ1/TRGJ2	.	TGTGCCTTGTGGGAGGCGACCCTATATAAGAAACTCTTT	CALWEATLYKKLF
TRGV8	TRGJ1/TRGJ2	few	TGTGCCACCTGGGAATGGGCCGGGAAACTCTTT	CATWEWAGKLF
TRGV9	TRGJ1/TRGJ2	few	TGTGCCTTGTGGGAGGACAAGAAGAAACTCTTT	CALWEDKKKLF
TRGV9	TRGJP	few	TGTGCCTTGTGGCTACAAGAGTTGGGCAAAAAAATCAAGGTATTT	CALWLQELGKKIKVF
TRGV8	TRGJP1	.	TGTGCCACCTGGGATAGGTCGGGGGGACCGCTTTATACCACTGGTTGGTTCAAGATATTT	CATWDRSGGPLYTTGWFKIF
TRGV9	TRGJP	.	TGTGCCTTGTGGGAGGTCAAGCAAGAGTTGGGCAAAAAAATCAAGGTATTT	CALWEVKQELGKKIKVF
TRGV9	TRGJP	.	TGTGCCTTGTGGGAGGCCCAAGTTTTGGGCAAAAAAATCAAGGTATTT	CALWEAQVLGKKIKVF
TRGV9	TRGJP	medium-sized	TGTGCCTTGTGGGAGGTCGCGGAGTTGGGCAAAAAAATCAAGGTATTT	CALWEVAELGKKIKVF
TRGV9	TRGJP	large	TGTGCCTTGTGGGAGGCCCAAGAGTTGGGCAAAAAAATCAAGGTATTT	CALWEAQELGKKIKVF
TRGV5	TRGJ1/TRGJ2	few	TGTGCCACCTGGGACAGTCTTTGGCTCTTT	CATWDSLWLF
TRGV9	TRGJ1/TRGJ2	.	TGTGCCTTGTGGGACCCTCCGTATGGGAAACTCTTT	CALWDPPYGKLF
TRGV9	TRGJP	medium-sized	TGTGCCTTGTGGGAGGTGGTGCGGGAGTTGGGCAAAAAAATCAAGGTATTT	CALWEVVRELGKKIKVF
TRGV9	TRGJP	medium-sized	TGTGCCTTGTGGGAGTTGGGCAAAAAAATCAAGGTATTT	CALWELGKKIKVF
TRGV4	TRGJP1	.	TGTGCCACCTGGGATAGTGGTTGGTTCAAGATATTT	CATWDSGWFKIF
TRGV9	TRGJP	medium-sized	TGTGCCTTGTGGGAGGTGAGGCAAGAGTTGGGCAAAAAAATCAAGGTATTT	CALWEVRQELGKKIKVF
TRGV2	TRGJ1/TRGJ2	.	TGCGCCACCTGGGACGGGGCGAGGTATAAGAAACTCTTT	CATWDGARYKKLF
TRGV9	TRGJP	.	TGTGCCTTGTGGGAGAGGGTGACGTTGGGCAAAAAAATCAAGGTATTT	CALWERVTLGKKIKVF
TRGV3	TRGJP1	medium-sized	TGTGCCACCTGGGTCTCTTCCTCGTTCAAGATATTT	CATWVSSSFKIF
TRGV9	TRGJP	.	TGTGCCCTGTGGGAGGTGCGGGGAGGGGAGTTGGGCAAAAAAATCAAGGTATTT	CALWEVRGGELGKKIKVF
TRGV9	TRGJP	medium-sized	TGTGCCTTGTGGGAGGTGATGGATGGGGAGTTGGGCAAAAAAATCAAGGTATTT	CALWEVMDGELGKKIKVF
TRGV9	TRGJP	.	TGTGCCTTGTGGGGGGTCCGTCAAGAGTTGGGCAAAAAAATCAAGGTATTT	CALWGVRQELGKKIKVF
TRGV9	TRGJ1/TRGJ2	few	TGTGCCTTGTGGGAGGTGAGGAATTATTATAAGAAACTCTTT	CALWEVRNYYKKLF
TRGV9	TRGJP	few	TGTGCCTTGTGGGAGGACCATCAAGAGTTGGGCAAAAAAATCAAGGTATTT	CALWEDHQELGKKIKVF
TRGV9	TRGJP	few	TGTGCCTTGTGGACCCAAGCCCGGGAGTTGGGCAAAAAAATCAAGGTATTT	CALWTQARELGKKIKVF
TRGV9	TRGJP	medium-sized	TGTGCCTTGTGGGAGGTGTCCAAGTTGGGCAAAAAAATCAAGGTATTT	CALWEVSKLGKKIKVF
TRGV9	TRGJP	few	TGTGCCTTGTGGGAGGCGCCCGAGTTGGGCAAAAAAATCAAGGTATTT	CALWEAPELGKKIKVF
TRGV9	TRGJP	medium-sized	TGTGCCTTGTGGGAGGGAAGCTTGGGCAAAAAAATCAAGGTATTT	CALWEGSLGKKIKVF